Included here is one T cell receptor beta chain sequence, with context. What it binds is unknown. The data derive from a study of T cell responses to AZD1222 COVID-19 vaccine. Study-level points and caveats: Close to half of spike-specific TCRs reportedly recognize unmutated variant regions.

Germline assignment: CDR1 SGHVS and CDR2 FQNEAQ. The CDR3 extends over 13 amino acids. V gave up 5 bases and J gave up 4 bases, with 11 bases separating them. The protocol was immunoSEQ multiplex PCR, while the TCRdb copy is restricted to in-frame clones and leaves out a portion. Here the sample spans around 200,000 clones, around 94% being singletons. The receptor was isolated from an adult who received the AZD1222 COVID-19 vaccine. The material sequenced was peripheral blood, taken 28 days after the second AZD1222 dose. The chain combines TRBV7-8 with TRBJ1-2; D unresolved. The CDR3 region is CASSPSWGYGYTF. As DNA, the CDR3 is TGTGCCAGCAGCCCGTCCTGGGGCTATGGCTACACCTTC.